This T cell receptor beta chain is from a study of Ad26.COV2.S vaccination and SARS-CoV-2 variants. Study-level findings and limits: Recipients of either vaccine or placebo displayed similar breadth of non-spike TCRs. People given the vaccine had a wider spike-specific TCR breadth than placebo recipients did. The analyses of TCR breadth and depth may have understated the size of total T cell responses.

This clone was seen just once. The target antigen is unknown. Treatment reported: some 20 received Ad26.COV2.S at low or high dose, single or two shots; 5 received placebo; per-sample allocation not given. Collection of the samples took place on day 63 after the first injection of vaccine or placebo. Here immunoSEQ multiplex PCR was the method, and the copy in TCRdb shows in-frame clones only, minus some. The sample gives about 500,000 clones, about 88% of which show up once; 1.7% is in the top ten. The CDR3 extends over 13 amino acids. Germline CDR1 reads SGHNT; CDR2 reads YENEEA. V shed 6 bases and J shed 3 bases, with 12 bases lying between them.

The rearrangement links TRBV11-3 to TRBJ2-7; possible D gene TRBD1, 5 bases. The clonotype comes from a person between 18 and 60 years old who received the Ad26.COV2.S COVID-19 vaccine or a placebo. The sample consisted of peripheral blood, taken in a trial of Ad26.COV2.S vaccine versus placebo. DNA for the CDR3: TGTGCCAGCAGTGAACAGGAGAACTACGAGCAGTACTTC. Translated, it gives CASSEQENYEQYF.